This TCR beta chain was observed in a study of blood T cell repertoires in COVID-19. Study-wide context: Sources were T cells, B-cell-depleted T cells, or PBMCs; the material itself was cDNA or gDNA.

The CDR3 spans 13 residues. Deletions cut 7 bases from V and 4 bases from J, with 14 bases between. Germline V gives CDR1 MNHEY, CDR2 SVGAGI. Methods used by the authors: Estimated nucleated cell counts came from reference gene primer amplification. Sequencing used immunoSEQ multiplex PCR; TCRdb keeps in-frame clones, though not all of them. That table furnishes V, J and clone size, whereas the DNA furnished D and trimming. The table includes 400,000 or so clones, approximately 86% detected once. The clonotype comes from a human donor in a cohort sampled during active COVID-19. Sequencing was performed on peripheral blood. The gene calls are TRBV6-5 and TRBJ2-7; D is possibly TRBD2 (5 bases). The CDR3 coding sequence is TGTGCCAGCAAGGACTTTGGGCGGTACGAGCAGTACTTC. This translates into CASKDFGRYEQYF.